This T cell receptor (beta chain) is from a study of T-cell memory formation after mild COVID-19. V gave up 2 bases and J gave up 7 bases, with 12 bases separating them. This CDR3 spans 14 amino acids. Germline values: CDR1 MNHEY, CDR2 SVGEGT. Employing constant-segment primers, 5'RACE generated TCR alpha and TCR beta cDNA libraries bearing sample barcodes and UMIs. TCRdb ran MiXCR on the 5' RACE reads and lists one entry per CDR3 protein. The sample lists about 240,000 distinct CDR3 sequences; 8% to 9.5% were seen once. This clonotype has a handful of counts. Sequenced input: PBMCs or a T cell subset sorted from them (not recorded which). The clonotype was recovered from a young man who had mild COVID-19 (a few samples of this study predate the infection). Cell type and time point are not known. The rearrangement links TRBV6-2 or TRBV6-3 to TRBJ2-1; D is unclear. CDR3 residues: CASSYLTGTNEQFF. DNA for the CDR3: TGTGCCAGCAGTTACCTGACTGGTACAAATGAGCAGTTCTTC.